This is a list of T cell receptor beta chains from one sample in a study of blood T cell repertoires in COVID-19. The table came from immunoSEQ multiplex PCR; TCRdb's copy has only in-frame clones and leaves some out. The sample holds hundreds of thousands of clones; 85% to 90% are singletons and the top ten take approximately 0.25%. Source material: peripheral blood. Every receptor here comes from a woman aged 18-35 years with acute or convalescent COVID-19. CDR3s include the opening cysteine and the closing phenylalanine or tryptophan. The D gene is left open where the match is weak. Expanded clones get a size class; other rows say once, few or many, or leave the size out.

NA | TRBD1 | TRBJ1-5 | TRBV10-3 | TGTGCCATCAGTGGGGGGGACAGGCCTAGCAATCAGCCCCAGCATTTT | CAISGGDRPSNQPQHF
NA | TRBD2 | TRBJ2-7 | TRBV13 | TGTGCCAGCAGCCTCAGGGGGACTAGCGCCTTAGAGCAGTACTTC | CASSLRGTSALEQYF
NA | TRBD2 | TRBJ2-7 | TRBV28 | TGTGCCAGCAGTTTGGGGTTAGCGGGGGGCTACGAGCAGTACTTC | CASSLGLAGGYEQYF
few | TRBD1 | TRBJ1-1 | TRBV19 | TGTGCCAGTAGGACGAACGACAGGGGCGCGGGGTTTACTGAAGCTTTCTTT | CASRTNDRGAGFTEAFF
NA | TRBD2 | TRBJ2-7 | TRBV27 | TGTGCCAGCAGTTTCCGGGGGAGGGTGTACGAGCAGTACTTC | CASSFRGRVYEQYF
NA | TRBD2 | TRBJ2-3 | TRBV10-3 | TGTGCCATCAGTGAGTCGACTGCGGGGGGGCCGAATACGCAGTATTTT | CAISESTAGGPNTQYF
NA | NA | TRBJ1-5 | TRBV6-1 | TGTGCCAGCAGTGACAGGGATGACAATCAGCCCCAGCATTTT | CASSDRDDNQPQHF
once | NA | TRBJ2-2 | TRBV27 | TGTGCCAGCAGTTTATACAGGATAATGAACACCGGGGAGCTGTTTTTT | CASSLYRIMNTGELFF
once | TRBD2 | TRBJ2-5 | TRBV19 | TGTGCCAGTAGTAGAGAGCGGGGGGGCCGGGAGACCCAGTACTTC | CASSRERGGRETQYF
NA | NA | TRBJ1-1 | TRBV5-4 | TGTGCCAGCAGCCTGGAATGGGAGGCTTTCTTT | CASSLEWEAFF
NA | NA | TRBJ2-1 | TRBV5-1 | TGCGCCAGCAGCTCTCCGTTCAATGAGCAGTTCTTC | CASSSPFNEQFF
NA | TRBD1 | TRBJ2-2 | TRBV2 | TGTGCCAGCAGTGTTCATGGGACAGCGAACACCGGGGAGCTGTTTTTT | CASSVHGTANTGELFF
NA | TRBD2 | TRBJ2-7 | TRBV5-6 | TGTGCCAGCAGCTTTAGCGGGGGCTCCGCTTACGAGCAGTACTTC | CASSFSGGSAYEQYF
NA | NA | TRBJ1-1 | TRBV4-1 | TGCGCCAGCACCGGGAGGGGCGCTGAAGCTTTCTTT | CASTGRGAEAFF
once | TRBD1 | TRBJ2-7 | TRBV18 | TGTGCCAGCTCGCCTACGACAGGGGACAGCGAGCAGTACTTC | CASSPTTGDSEQYF